This record looks at one T cell receptor (beta chain) sequence and its context. The germline V and J ends were trimmed by 4 bases and 5 bases, with 14 bases remaining between them. CDR1 and CDR2 from the germline V gene are MNHEY and SVGAGI. The CDR3 has 14 residues. Sequenced by immunoSEQ multiplex PCR; TCRdb stores in-frame clones only, minus some. The data show roughly 60,000 clones, over 85% seen once. The data stem from a study of cytomegalovirus exposure and HLA in healthy donors. The origin of this receptor is a woman under 30 in good health and CMV-seropositive. V is TRBV6-5 and J is TRBJ2-5; the D gene is possibly TRBD1 (6 bases). Sample: PBMCs. CDR3 loop: CASSSGTFKETQYF. In nucleotides, the CDR3 is TGTGCCAGCAGTTCCGGGACATTCAAGGAGACCCAGTACTTC.